This entry concerns a single T cell receptor beta chain. What it recognizes is unknown. Measured with immunoSEQ multiplex PCR; TCRdb has only the in-frame clones, and not every one. The top ten clones hold 22% of a sample with about 50,000 clones, about 86% of them seen once. The data stem from a study of PD-L1 blockade in urothelial cancer. Study background: Male sex and bladder-origin urothelial cancer characterized about 90% of the roughly 29 patients.

Germline assignment: CDR1 MNHEY and CDR2 SVGAGI. The CDR3 is 14 residues long. Trimming took 5 bases from V and 6 from J, leaving 14 bases between them. Findings and limits, study-wide: Tumor-associated clones in the blood of durable-benefit patients grew more at 3 weeks.

Described time point: pretreatment peripheral blood. Samples spanned pretreatment and treatment, with 1 to 8 time points per patient. The source was PBMCs, collected around atezolizumab (anti-PD-L1) treatment. The V call is TRBV6-5, the J call TRBJ2-1, with D possibly TRBD1 on 6 matching bases. The TCR sequence derives from a man in his fifties or sixties with urothelial cancer. The CDR3 sequence is CASSHRVLINEQFF. CDR3 DNA: TGTGCCAGCAGTCACAGGGTTCTAATCAATGAGCAGTTCTTC.